This T cell receptor (beta chain) appears in the sequencing data of a study of blood T cell repertoires in COVID-19 (dated by TCRdb to about 2020). Study-level background: Samples from collaborators originated in the United States, Italy and Spain and spanned both the acute and convalescent phases of COVID-19. The repertoires were released in a freely available public database intended as a resource for research on the immune response to SARS-CoV-2. The dataset comprised deeply sampled blood TCRbeta repertoires from subjects exposed to, actively infected with, or recovered from COVID-19. The prospective study material was composed of cDNA or gDNA derived from T cells, B-cell-depleted T cells, or PBMCs. The samples were drawn from the first 160 participants of the ongoing ImmuneRACE study and from more than 1,000 subjects provided by 6 global collaborators. HLA class I and class II types, where available, came from metadata supplied by the sample provider rather than from assay-based typing. The sample metadata nearly always contained a de-identified subject ID, COVID-19 status, age in years and sex. Results the study describes overall, beyond this receptor: The quantity of clinical and demographic metadata differed by source and by participant and was supplied without curation.

TCRbeta CDR3 regions were amplified from genomic DNA by means of the immunoSEQ Assay, a bias-controlled multiplex PCR. Concerning the study's data processing: The number of nucleated cells in each sample was estimated from the amplification of reference gene primers within the assay. Sequence reads were collapsed and filtered to measure the absolute abundance of every unique TCRbeta CDR3 rearrangement. For each sample, productive Simpson clonality was calculated as the square root of Simpson's diversity index over productive rearrangements. TCRdb's version of the immuneACCESS table is confined to in-frame rearrangements and falls short of the full clone set. An unresolved V gene accounts for under half of the shortfall where checked; the remainder is of unknown origin. The V and J calls and clone size were taken over from that table, and D and trimming were inferred from the DNA. This sample comprises some 370,000 clones, roughly 87% of them detected only once. The ten largest clones represent around 5.1% of the sample.

Participants in the prospective study were aged roughly 18 to 100 years, lived in under 30 United States geographic areas, and enrolled through a virtual design. Cohort assignment in the prospective study relied on participant-reported clinical history from a screening survey and a study questionnaire. ImmuneRACE Cohort 3 recovered participants were defined by two consecutive negative NP/OP PCR tests, healthcare professional clearance, or symptom resolution. Mobile phlebotomists in the prospective study collected whole blood, serum and a nasopharyngeal or oropharyngeal swab from every participant. Over a roughly 2-month period, participants in the prospective study had the option of providing additional blood draws and questionnaires. Blood samples from the prospective study were shipped frozen or at room temperature prior to DNA extraction. About this clone itself: Its recognized antigen is unknown. Per-base quality was not reported, and no clone a single base away is much larger than it.

The sample taken for sequencing was PBMCs or T cells enriched from blood (not recorded which). This TCR came from a woman between 50 and 59 years old who had recovered from COVID-19.

For the CDR3, the sequence is CAWSVSSGNTQYF. The DNA sequence is as follows: TGTGCCTGGAGTGTATCCTCCGGGAATACCCAGTACTTC. This sequence uses TRBV30 and TRBJ2-5; a weak D assignment points to TRBD2 (5 bases agree). From cysteine to phenylalanine, the CDR3 is 13 amino acids long. Of all the DNA, just the CDR3 is kept, 39 bases in frame from base 1. V gives up 0 bases and J gives up 8 bases, and the segment between their germline ends measures 13 bases. CDR1 and CDR2 are read off the germline V gene (reference sequence) as GTSNPN and SVGIG.